This T cell receptor beta chain was recorded in a study of human T cells and chemical hapten exposure. A single record per CDR3 protein comes from TCRdb applying MiXCR to the RACE reads. Of about 350,000 distinct CDR3 sequences detected, about 6% appear once; the ten largest clones hold 5% to 6%. This clonotype was observed many times. Time point reported: patch test 2, 6 weeks after DPC sensitization. The treatment here: therapeutic diphenylcyclopropenone sensitization with weekly scalp DPC. The CDR3 contains 15 residues. The trim removed 3 bases at V and 7 bases at J, leaving 10 bases unmatched. The germline V gene encodes CDR1 LGHNA and CDR2 YSLEER.

The chain recombines TRBV4-3 with TRBJ2-7; 9 bases match TRBD1. This material consisted of whole blood, taken in connection with sensitization to the hapten diphenylcyclopropenone (DPC). The sequence was collected from a woman aged 18 to 35 with alopecia areata. Some clones in this sample may be carry-over from other donors' samples. CDR3 amino acids: CASSHGTGPTAEQYF. The CDR3 DNA sequence: TGCGCCAGCAGCCACGGGACAGGGCCAACTGCTGAGCAGTACTTC.